This T cell receptor beta chain was sequenced during a study of T-cell memory formation after mild COVID-19. Study as a whole: For the most part, TCR clusters were specific to one donor.

Germline lookup yields CDR1 LGHDT and CDR2 YNNKEL (reference sequence). V dropped 0 bases and J dropped 1 base, with 10 bases sitting between them. The CDR3 runs to 16 residues. From the 5' RACE reads, TCRdb called clonotypes with MiXCR, one entry per CDR3 protein. There are 100,000 or so distinct CDR3 sequences in the sample; 11% occur only once, and roughly 40% lies in the top ten. This clonotype was sampled from a man younger than 30 who had mild COVID-19 (a few samples of this study predate the infection). Cell type and time point are not known. The sequenced sample was PBMCs or a T cell subset sorted from them (not recorded which). V and J are TRBV3-1 and TRBJ2-1; D gene uncertain. CDR3 nucleotide sequence: TGTGCCAGCAGCCAAGAAGTTGACACTTCCTACAATGAGCAGTTCTTC. It is translated as CASSQEVDTSYNEQFF.